Listed below are T cell receptor beta chains from one sample, sequenced in a study of T cell responses to AZD1222 COVID-19 vaccine. Clones were sequenced by immunoSEQ multiplex PCR, and TCRdb holds only the in-frame ones, with some missing. The table has more than 250,000 clones, 80% to 95% seen once. The sample was peripheral blood, taken on day 0 of AZD1222 vaccination. These receptors were collected from an adult in good health. Each CDR3 is given without its conserved first and last residue.

v_gene,j_gene,CDR3aa
TRBV28,TRBJ1-6,ASSLVVDSYNNSPLH
TRBV7-2,TRBJ1-5,ASSLKGGDLQPQH
TRBV2,TRBJ1-6,ASSFDRGSNSPLH
TRBV29-1,TRBJ2-1,SVGSRDSYNEQF
TRBV10-2,TRBJ2-3,ASSESVDYRNTQY
TRBV9,TRBJ1-2,ASSVGRGTPTYGYT
TRBV28,TRBJ2-3,ASVKVAGGTDTQY
TRBV19,TRBJ2-7,ASRPGGGPGEQY
TRBV24-1,TRBJ2-1,ATSGRLAGVDEQF
TRBV28,TRBJ1-2,ASSLSGALYGYT
TRBV6-6,TRBJ2-7,ASRTLAEGLEQY
TRBV29-1,TRBJ2-5,SVEGRREQETQY
TRBV28,TRBJ1-5,ASSLYSRQTNQPQH
TRBV6-6,TRBJ2-1,ASSYSLAGLGNEQF